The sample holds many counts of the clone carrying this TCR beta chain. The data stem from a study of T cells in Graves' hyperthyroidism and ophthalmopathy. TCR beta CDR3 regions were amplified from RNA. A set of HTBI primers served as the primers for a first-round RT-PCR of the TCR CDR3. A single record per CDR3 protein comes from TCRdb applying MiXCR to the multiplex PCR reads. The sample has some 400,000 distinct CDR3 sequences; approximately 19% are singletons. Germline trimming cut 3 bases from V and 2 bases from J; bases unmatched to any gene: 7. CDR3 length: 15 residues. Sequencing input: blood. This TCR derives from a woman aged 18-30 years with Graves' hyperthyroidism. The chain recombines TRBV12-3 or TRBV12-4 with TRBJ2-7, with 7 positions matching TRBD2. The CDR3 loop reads CASSFPGGRTYEQYF. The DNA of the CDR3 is TGTGCCAGCAGTTTCCCCGGGGGGAGGACCTACGAGCAGTACTTC.